This T cell receptor beta chain was documented in a study of shared clonotypes between healthy human individuals. Across the whole study: CD4 naive and memory got three plates each, CD8 naive two, CD8 memory one. Findings and limits, study-wide: It was the non-shared clonotypes that had lower generation probabilities than clonotypes shared by all four donors.

This clone was observed a handful of times. The antigen is undetermined. The CDR3 spans 15 residues. Germline CDR1 is ENHRY and CDR2 is SYGVKD. The V end lost 3 bases, the J end lost 4 bases, and 12 bases lay between the germline ends. For each subset, genomic DNA was distributed in equal portions over several immunoSEQ plates. DNA at about 200 ng, about 30,000 T cell genomes, went into sorted-subset replicate PCRs. The repertoire was sequenced with immunoSEQ multiplex PCR; TCRdb's copy has only in-frame clones and lacks some. Among 100,000 or so clones listed, about 72% were seen once. The chain joins TRBV10-3 to TRBJ2-2, with D maybe TRBD1 (6 bases). Sequences were obtained from memory CD8+ T cells sorted from blood. Subset in this sample: CD45RO+ cells pooled with CCR7-negative TemRA cells. The TCR sequence derives from a woman younger than 45 in good health. CDR3 loop: CAISDDRSVTGELFF. The CDR3 nucleotides are TGTGCCATCAGTGATGACAGGTCCGTCACCGGGGAGCTGTTTTTT.